This TCR beta chain was obtained from a study of T cells expressing NK-cell markers. The wider study: Within the sequenced cohort of eight donors, seven exhibited HCMV seropositivity and one was seronegative. Overall study results and limits: Of the CD8+ T cell pool in over 5 donors, roughly 1.0-8% was accounted for by dominant NKG2C+ clonotypes. The CD3+CD56-NKG2C+ fraction was also led by these clonotypes in four donors.

No DNA is given; TCRdb re-called the 5' RACE reads and lists each CDR3 protein once. Its listing shows about 450,000 distinct CDR3 sequences. As for this clonotype: Its antigen remains unidentified.

Per germline, CDR1 MNHEY and CDR2 SVGAGI. The CDR3 consists of 16 residues. The sequenced sample was blood T cells: a sorted CD56 or NKG2C T cell subset, CD4+ or CD8+ T cells, or bulk PBMC T cells (not recorded which). This chain connects TRBV6-5 to TRBJ1-5; as DNA is missing, the TRBD1 call by TCRdb cannot be tested. The TCR comes from a woman aged 18-70 years in good health. This CDR3 is CASSFNPGGVDQPQHF.